Listed below are T cell receptor beta chains from one sample, sequenced in a study of blood T cell repertoires in COVID-19. Using immunoSEQ multiplex PCR, the repertoire was profiled, and TCRdb retains in-frame clones only, with some absent. The table lists 130,000 or so clones, 84% of them singletons. The material sequenced was PBMCs or T cells enriched from blood (not recorded which). The receptors originated from a woman between 50 and 59 years old with acute COVID-19. CDR3s include the opening cysteine and the closing phenylalanine or tryptophan. The order of the fields is J gene, V gene, D gene, clone size, CDR3 protein, CDR3 DNA. A D gene is named only where the DNA matches it firmly. Expanded clones are given a class, and other clones once, few, many or no size at all.

>TRBJ1-2|TRBV4-3|-|-
CASSQGGNSYGYTF
TGCGCCAGCAGCCAAGGCGGGAACTCCTATGGCTACACCTTC
>TRBJ1-2|TRBV5-1|-|-
CASSPSTGGDHYGYTF
TGCGCCAGCAGCCCCTCGACGGGGGGCGATCACTATGGCTACACCTTC
>TRBJ1-2|TRBV12-3/TRBV12-4|TRBD1|-
CASRTGANGYTF
TGTGCCAGCAGGACAGGGGCCAATGGCTACACCTTC
>TRBJ2-7|TRBV6-2/TRBV6-3|-|once
CASSYPLSYEQYF
TGTGCCAGCAGTTATCCCCTCTCCTACGAGCAGTACTTC
>TRBJ1-1|TRBV6-5|-|-
CASSYSGGNTEAFF
TGTGCCAGCAGTTACTCGGGGGGGAACACTGAAGCTTTCTTT
>TRBJ2-3|TRBV21-1|-|-
CASSETFPQGEQADTQYF
TGTGCCAGCAGCGAGACGTTTCCCCAGGGGGAGCAGGCAGATACGCAGTATTTT
>TRBJ2-7|TRBV27|-|-
CASYPGGQGAKEQYF
TGTGCCAGCTACCCCGGGGGGCAGGGGGCAAAAGAGCAGTACTTC
>TRBJ1-2|TRBV25-1|-|-
CATLGGTSYGYTF
TGTGCCACCCTGGGGGGGACTAGCTATGGCTACACCTTC
>TRBJ2-3|TRBV7-3|-|-
CASGFSGDTQYF
TGTGCCAGCGGCTTTTCGGGTGATACGCAGTATTTT
>TRBJ2-1|TRBV5-8|-|-
CASSPGFTISYNEQFF
TGTGCCAGCAGCCCCGGGTTTACCATCTCCTACAATGAGCAGTTCTTC
>TRBJ2-3|TRBV21-1|-|-
CASGRDTLRHPPSTDTQYF
TGTGCCAGCGGGAGGGACACTCTCCGGCATCCTCCTAGCACAGATACGCAGTATTTT
>TRBJ2-4|TRBV5-1|-|few
CASSSGTILGNIQYF
TGCGCCAGCAGCTCCGGGACAATCTTGGGGAACATTCAGTACTTC
>TRBJ2-3|TRBV5-5|-|-
CASSLTGQSTDTQYF
TGTGCCAGCAGCTTGACCGGACAGAGCACAGATACGCAGTATTTT
>TRBJ1-6|TRBV9|TRBD1|-
CASSASTGGANSPLHF
TGTGCCAGCAGCGCATCGACAGGGGGCGCGAATTCACCCCTCCACTTT
>TRBJ1-2|TRBV3-1/TRBV3-2|-|-
CASSQEVVGARGYGYTF
TGTGCCAGCAGCCAAGAAGTTGTAGGGGCAAGGGGCTATGGCTACACCTTC
>TRBJ2-7|TRBV5-5|TRBD2|-
CATSPGPSGPYEQYF
TGTGCCACCAGCCCCGGTCCTAGCGGTCCCTACGAGCAGTACTTC
>TRBJ2-1|TRBV7-3|-|-
CASSLSLGGTPGAYNEQFF
TGTGCCAGCAGCTTATCCCTAGGCGGGACTCCAGGCGCCTACAATGAGCAGTTCTTC
>TRBJ2-7|TRBV5-1|TRBD2|-
CASSLDRTSSYEQYF
TGCGCCAGCAGCTTGGATCGGACTAGCTCCTACGAGCAGTACTTC
>TRBJ1-2|TRBV28|TRBD1|-
CASSLMLGQVYGYTF
TGTGCCAGCAGTTTAATGTTGGGACAGGTCTATGGCTACACCTTC
>TRBJ2-1|TRBV28|-|-
CASSLSSGDEQFF
TGTGCCAGCAGTTTATCCTCCGGGGATGAGCAGTTCTTC
>TRBJ1-2|TRBV30|-|-
CAWSAMGGYTF
TGTGCCTGGAGCGCCATGGGCGGCTACACCTTC
>TRBJ1-3|TRBV12-5|-|-
CASGLRSNSGNTIYF
TGTGCTAGTGGTCTGCGTTCCAACTCTGGAAACACCATATATTTT
>TRBJ2-1|TRBV19|TRBD2|-
CATRLANDNEQFF
TGTGCCACTAGACTAGCGAACGACAATGAGCAGTTCTTC
>TRBJ1-1|TRBV2|TRBD1|-
CASRDPGQGEAFF
TGTGCCAGCAGAGATCCGGGACAGGGGGAAGCTTTCTTT
>TRBJ2-1|TRBV27|-|-
CASSNNRDNEQFF
TGTGCCAGCAGTAACAACAGGGACAATGAGCAGTTCTTC
>TRBJ1-2|TRBV11-3|-|-
CASSLDPPGGYTF
TGTGCCAGCAGCTTAGATCCCCCGGGAGGCTACACCTTC
>TRBJ2-1|TRBV10-2|TRBD2|few
CASSGLAGANEQFF
TGCGCCAGCAGTGGACTAGCGGGAGCCAATGAGCAGTTCTTC
>TRBJ2-3|TRBV4-1|TRBD2|-
CASSQEGTSGRAGADTQYF
TGCGCCAGCAGCCAAGAAGGGACTAGCGGGAGGGCCGGCGCAGATACGCAGTATTTT
>TRBJ2-5|TRBV7-9|TRBD2|-
CASRTLAGGKETQYF
TGTGCCAGCAGAACACTAGCGGGAGGGAAGGAGACCCAGTACTTC
>TRBJ2-5|TRBV11-2|-|-
CASSSLSEFGETQYF
TGTGCCAGCAGCTCCCTTAGCGAGTTCGGAGAGACCCAGTACTTC
>TRBJ2-3|TRBV5-4|TRBD2|-
CASSFRTGGPSDTQYF
TGTGCCAGCAGCTTCAGGACGGGAGGGCCATCGGATACGCAGTATTTT
>TRBJ2-7|TRBV5-1|TRBD2|-
CASTITSGASYEQYF
TGCGCCAGCACCATCACTAGCGGGGCCTCCTACGAGCAGTACTTC
>TRBJ1-5|TRBV7-8|-|-
CASSLYPQGRGSNQPQHF
TGTGCCAGCAGCTTATATCCCCAGGGAAGGGGAAGCAATCAGCCCCAGCATTTT
>TRBJ2-1|TRBV7-6|TRBD2|-
CASSPAGTSGYNEQFF
TGTGCCAGCAGCCCCGCCGGGACTAGCGGCTACAATGAGCAGTTCTTC
>TRBJ1-2|TRBV18|-|-
CASSFRDSRSGYTF
TGTGCCAGCTCATTCCGGGACTCAAGGTCGGGCTACACCTTC
>TRBJ1-2|TRBV28|TRBD1|-
CASSLGGDYGYTF
TGTGCCAGTTCCTTAGGGGGCGACTATGGCTACACCTTC
>TRBJ1-5|TRBV19|TRBD1|-
CASTPKPGRGLGQPQHF
TGTGCCAGTACCCCTAAACCCGGCAGGGGGCTCGGTCAGCCCCAGCATTTT
>TRBJ2-7|TRBV7-2|-|-
CASSLIGYEQYF
TGTGCCAGCAGCTTAATCGGGTACGAGCAGTACTTC
>TRBJ1-1|TRBV25-1|-|few
CASSEAGFVTEAFF
TGTGCCAGCAGTGAGGCAGGCTTCGTCACTGAAGCTTTCTTT
>TRBJ2-5|TRBV4-1|-|-
CASSQDRAGGTQYF
TGCGCCAGCAGCCAAGATAGGGCCGGAGGGACCCAGTACTTC
>TRBJ2-2|TRBV25-1|TRBD1|-
CASSARQGSLFTGELFF
TGTGCCAGCAGTGCCCGACAGGGTAGCTTGTTTACCGGGGAGCTGTTTTTT
>TRBJ1-3|TRBV5-1|-|-
CASSQQPTQPNSGNTIYF
TGCGCCAGCAGCCAACAACCCACGCAACCGAACTCTGGAAACACCATATATTTT
>TRBJ2-7|TRBV5-6|TRBD1|-
CASTIFGEYTGDVQYF
TGTGCCAGCACCATCTTCGGGGAATACACAGGGGATGTGCAGTACTTC
>TRBJ2-1|TRBV9|-|-
CASSDAGRREVSEQFF
TGTGCCAGCAGCGACGCTGGGCGGAGGGAGGTCAGTGAGCAGTTCTTC
>TRBJ2-5|TRBV14|-|once
CASSQVPPPETQYF
TGTGCCAGCAGCCAAGTTCCCCCCCCGGAGACCCAGTACTTC
>TRBJ2-7|TRBV27|-|-
CASSFRQGSGYEQYF
TGTGCCAGCAGTTTCAGGCAGGGGAGTGGTTACGAGCAGTACTTC
>TRBJ2-7|TRBV3-1/TRBV3-2|-|-
CAKLTGDRAGASYEQYF
TGTGCCAAGTTAACCGGGGATCGGGCGGGGGCCTCCTACGAGCAGTACTTC
>TRBJ2-7|TRBV5-1|-|-
CASSPRGDYEQYF
TGCGCCAGCAGCCCCAGGGGGGACTACGAGCAGTACTTC
>TRBJ2-5|TRBV6-5|-|-
CASTLQGVETQYF
TGTGCCAGCACGCTACAGGGAGTGGAGACCCAGTACTTC
>TRBJ1-1|TRBV2|-|once
CASSVDSLTGQAFF
TGTGCCAGCAGTGTGGACAGTTTAACAGGACAAGCTTTCTTT
>TRBJ2-7|TRBV14|TRBD1|-
CASSLLLPGQEEQYF
TGTGCCAGCAGCCTCCTCTTACCGGGACAGGAGGAGCAGTACTTC
>TRBJ1-1|TRBV6-5|-|-
CASSYTRMETEAFF
TGTGCCAGCAGTTACACGCGGATGGAGACTGAAGCTTTCTTT
>TRBJ2-7|TRBV6-2/TRBV6-3|-|-
CASSAIREPYEQYF
TGTGCCAGCAGCGCTATAAGGGAGCCCTACGAGCAGTACTTC
>TRBJ1-6|TRBV4-1|-|-
CASSQNRETSYNSPLHF
TGCGCCAGCAGCCAAAACAGGGAAACTTCCTATAATTCACCCCTCCACTTT